This T cell receptor (beta chain) was captured by sequencing in a study of immune cell composition in non-small cell lung cancer. General study points: Tumour-associated clones >0.5% occurred in about a third of adenocarcinomas, roughly four fifths of squamous. Dominant in vivo tumour-associated clones were not shown to share tumour-reactive sequences.

This clone was recorded a few times. As yet, its antigen is unknown. Here immunoSEQ multiplex PCR was the method, and the copy in TCRdb shows in-frame clones only, minus some. This sample has 13,000 or so clones, with approximately 70% found just once. The CDR3 length is 13 residues. Losses at the gene ends were 2 bases for V and 5 bases for J; bases not matched to a gene: 1. Germline V gives CDR1 LNHDA, CDR2 SQIVND (reference sequence). Sequenced input: lung tumor tissue. This receptor was identified in a human donor with non-small cell lung cancer. V and J are TRBV19 and TRBJ2-7; TRBD2 matches 9 bases. Here the CDR3 reads CASSILAGNEQYF. The CDR3 nucleotides are TGTGCCAGTAGTATACTAGCGGGGAACGAGCAGTACTTC. Variable domain in full (rest from reference TRBV19 and TRBJ2-7): DGGITQSPKYLFRKEGQNVTLSCEQNLNHDAMYWYRQDPGQGLRLIYYSQIVNDFQKGDIAEGYSVSREKKESFPLTVTSAQKNPTAFYLCASSILAGNEQYFGPGTRLTVT.